Listed here are 32 T cell receptor beta chains from one sample, sequenced in a study of a mutant IDH1 vaccine in newly diagnosed glioma. Time point of the sample: week 11, during vaccination. The study gave 300 ug of mutant IDH1 20-mer peptide per vaccine dose, with topical imiquimod. The antigens for these receptors are not known. Measured with immunoSEQ multiplex PCR; TCRdb has only the in-frame clones, and not every one. The sample records 20,000 to 25,000 clones, roughly 91% being singletons. This specimen was PBMCs, taken from a glioma patient whose treatment included an IDH1 peptide vaccine. Source of these receptors: a woman aged 35 to 49 with glioma.

The chain uses TRBV4-1 and TRBJ2-2, with 8 bases that match TRBD2. J was trimmed by 6 bases and V by 2 bases; bases with no gene match: 5. Germline CDR1 MGHRA, CDR2 YSYEKL. The CDR3 is made up of 15 amino acids. The CDR3 sequence is CASSQSSGEPGELFF. CDR3 nucleotide sequence: TGCGCCAGCAGCCAAAGTAGCGGGGAACCCGGGGAGCTGTTTTTT.

This clone was observed a few times. The chain has TRBV5-1 and TRBJ1-5, with a weak D call TRBD1 (6 bases). V dropped 0 bases and J dropped 5 bases, with 9 bases sitting between them. Germline loops: CDR1 SGHRS, CDR2 YFSETQ. The CDR3 loop spans 14 amino acids. CDR3 residues: CASSLDPGDQPQHF. CDR3 sequence (DNA): TGCGCCAGCAGCTTGGACCCAGGGGATCAGCCCCAGCATTTT.

A single count supports this clone. The V gene is TRBV7-8, the J gene TRBJ1-2; the match to TRBD1 covers 10 bases. Germline CDR1 is SGHVS and CDR2 is FQNEAQ. Unmatched junction bases numbered 14, after V lost 5 bases and J lost 2 bases. This CDR3 region has 18 residues. The chain's CDR3 is CASSTAPGQGTYNYGYTF. The CDR3 DNA is TGTGCCAGCAGCACGGCCCCGGGACAGGGGACATACAACTATGGCTACACCTTC.

Only a few counts were recorded for this clone. The chain is built from TRBV4-2 and TRBJ1-6; 7 nucleotides match TRBD1. V lost 4 bases and J lost 7; bases outside the gene matches: 13. The CDR3 totals 17 residues. Looked up from germline, CDR1 is LGHNA and CDR2 is YNFKEQ. The DNA of the CDR3 is TGTGCCAGCAGCCCCCCAAACCGCCAGGGGGTAAATTCACCCCTCCACTTT. Translating it yields CASSPPNRQGVNSPLHF.

The rearrangement joins TRBV18 to TRBJ2-7; TRBD2 is a possible D gene (5 bases). CDR1 KGHSH and CDR2 LQKENI come from the germline V gene. The CDR3 has 14 residues. Trimming cost V 4 bases and J 2 bases, with 12 bases left between them. The CDR3 here is CASSRREGTYEQYF. The CDR3 region has the DNA TGTGCCAGCTCACGTCGGGAAGGAACCTACGAGCAGTACTTC.

The chain combines TRBV5-6 with TRBJ2-7; D unresolved. The length of the CDR3 is 14 residues. V lost 1 base and J lost 3, with 11 bases in between. Per the germline V gene, CDR1 is SGHDT and CDR2 is YYEEEE. As DNA, the CDR3 is TGTGCCAGCAGCTTGTTCGGATCCAACTACGAGCAGTACTTC. It specifies CASSLFGSNYEQYF.

The V gene is TRBV2, the J gene TRBJ2-4; 7 nucleotides match TRBD2. The CDR3 totals 14 residues. V shed 4 bases, J shed 9 bases, and the junction held 9 bases outside the gene matches. CDR1 is SNHLY and CDR2 is FYNNEI in the germline V gene. CDR3 amino acids: CASSAPLGGIIQYF. CDR3 sequence (DNA): TGTGCCAGCAGTGCCCCTCTGGGGGGGATCATTCAGTACTTC.

Only one count was recorded for this clone. The chain links TRBV10-3 to TRBJ2-7; weak D call: TRBD2 (6 bases). Germline CDR1 is ENHRY and CDR2 is SYGVKD. Trimming removed 3 bases at V and 6 bases at J, with 18 bases between. This CDR3 contains 15 residues. CDR3 loop: CAISDAGTGVREQYF. In nucleotides, the CDR3 is TGTGCCATCAGTGACGCCGGGACTGGGGTCCGCGAGCAGTACTTC.

The chain couples TRBV29-1 to TRBJ2-1, with D perhaps matching TRBD2 (6 bases). The V gene lost 6 bases and the J gene lost 7 bases, with 13 bases spanning the gap. The CDR3 totals 12 residues. In germline, CDR1 is SQVTM, CDR2 ANQGSEA. The CDR3 DNA is TGCAGCGTGGATCGGGGGTTGAATGAGCAGTTCTTC. Protein sequence: CSVDRGLNEQFF.

V and J are TRBV5-1 and TRBJ1-4, with TRBD1 matching over 10 bases. The germline CDR1 and CDR2 sequences are SGHRS and YFSETQ. The CDR3 is 14 residues long. The V and J ends lost 4 bases and 5 bases, in that order; junction bases with no gene match: 2. The CDR3 reads CASSAGQGNEKLFF. The CDR3 DNA sequence: TGCGCCAGCAGCGCGGGACAGGGGAATGAAAAACTGTTTTTT.

The V and J genes are TRBV10-3 and TRBJ2-7, with D possibly being TRBD1 (6 bases). The V end was cut by 0 bases, the J end by 3 bases, with 12 bases between. Germline CDR1 reads ENHRY; CDR2 reads SYGVKD. The CDR3 runs to 15 residues. The CDR3 DNA is TGTGCCATCAGTGAGTCGGGGCAGGGGCACTACGAGCAGTACTTC. It codes for CAISESGQGHYEQYF.

This clone showed up just once. This chain connects TRBV7-8 to TRBJ1-4, with D hard to call. The CDR3 covers 13 residues. CDR1 SGHVS and CDR2 FQNEAQ come from the germline V gene. The V end was cut by 5 bases, the J end by 14 bases, with 18 bases between. CDR3 sequence: CASSPTVFPTLFF. The CDR3 DNA follows: TGTGCCAGCAGCCCGACCGTCTTCCCAACGCTGTTTTTT.

The rearrangement joins TRBV5-4 to TRBJ2-2; D is possibly TRBD2 (6 bases). The CDR3 runs to 13 residues. V lost 4 bases and J 4 bases, leaving 8 bases between the germline ends. CDR1 is SGHNT and CDR2 is YYREEE in the germline V gene (reference sequence). CDR3 sequence reads: CASSPRGTGELFF. The CDR3 DNA is TGTGCCAGCAGCCCGCGGGGCACCGGGGAGCTGTTTTTT.

The chain couples TRBV2 to TRBJ1-2, with 7 bases fitting TRBD1. V dropped 3 bases and J dropped 7; count of bases not matched to a gene: 8. The CDR3 totals 14 residues. The germline gives CDR1 SNHLY, CDR2 FYNNEI. This CDR3 reads CASSEDRIILGYTF. The CDR3 DNA reads TGTGCCAGCAGTGAGGACAGGATAATACTTGGCTACACCTTC.

The chain combines TRBV6-5 with TRBJ2-1, with D tentatively TRBD2 (5 bases). V dropped 4 bases and J dropped 3 bases, with 16 bases sitting between them. CDR1 is MNHEY and CDR2 is SVGAGI in the germline V gene. This CDR3 is 16 amino acids long. CDR3 nucleotides: TGTGCCAGCAGTTCCCGCCGGACTGCTTTCTACAATGAGCAGTTCTTC. Translation: CASSSRRTAFYNEQFF.

This clone was recorded once. This rearrangement joins TRBV6-6 to TRBJ1-2, with TRBD1 as a possible D gene (5 bases). CDR3 length: 16 residues. Between the trimmed V and J ends, which lost 4 bases and 8 bases, there was a span of 23 bases. Germline lookup yields CDR1 MNHNY and CDR2 SVGAGI (reference sequence). DNA of the CDR3: TGTGCCAGCAGTTTTGGGGCCTCGATCCTAGGGGAGGGCTACACCTTC. Translated: CASSFGASILGEGYTF.

This clone was seen a single time. Relative to the germline gene, one junction end is altered; a read error may explain this. This rearrangement joins TRBV7-7 to TRBJ2-5; TRBD2 aligns across 10 bases. The germline V gene has CDR1 SSHAT and CDR2 FNYEAQ (reference sequence). The CDR3 length is 18 residues. CDR3 nucleotides: TGTGCTAGCAGCTTAGAGCGTCTTCCTAGCGGGAGACAAGAGACCCAGTACTTC. This encodes CASSLERLPSGRQETQYF.

The J gene is TRBJ2-1, the V gene TRBV5-1; perhaps TRBD2 as D (5 bases). CDR3 length equals 15 residues. Germline loops: CDR1 SGHRS, CDR2 YFSETQ. Trimming removed 0 bases at V and 4 bases at J, with 11 bases between. The CDR3 reads CASSLALTRYNEQFF. The CDR3 bases are TGCGCCAGCAGCTTGGCCCTTACTAGGTACAATGAGCAGTTCTTC.

The V and J genes are TRBV29-1 and TRBJ2-5; a possible D gene is TRBD2 (6 bases). V lost 2 bases and J lost 7, with 20 bases in between. The CDR3 runs to 15 residues. Germline lookup yields CDR1 SQVTM and CDR2 ANQGSEA. CDR3 amino acids: CSVEFRAGRGGTQYF. The CDR3 coding sequence is TGCAGCGTTGAATTTAGGGCTGGGCGGGGTGGGACCCAGTACTTC.

This sequence joins TRBV7-2 and TRBJ2-2; 13 bases map to TRBD2. The CDR3 is 18 amino acids. In germline, CDR1 is SGHTA, CDR2 FQGNSA. The junction had 11 bases not matched to a gene; V was cut back by 5 bases and J by 5 bases. CDR3: CASSIAGLAGVRTGELFF. The CDR3 DNA reads as TGTGCCAGCAGCATCGCTGGACTAGCGGGAGTAAGGACCGGGGAGCTGTTTTTT.

V is TRBV19 and J is TRBJ1-6; 10 positions match TRBD1. J was trimmed by 10 bases and V by 7 bases; bases with no gene match: 10. The CDR3 spans 15 residues. The germline V gene has CDR1 LNHDA and CDR2 SQIVND (reference sequence). The CDR3 nucleotides read TGTGCCAGTAAGAACCTCCGGGACAGGGGCTCACCCCTCCACTTT. Protein sequence: CASKNLRDRGSPLHF.

This chain links TRBV29-1 with TRBJ1-2; D remains unclear. The ends were cut back, 6 bases at V and 0 bases at J, with 11 bases in the middle. Germline CDR1 is SQVTM and CDR2 is ANQGSEA. The CDR3 has 13 amino acids. The CDR3 region has the DNA TGCAGCGTCCGCCAAGATGCTAACTATGGCTACACCTTC. Translated, it gives CSVRQDANYGYTF. The full variable domain, rest sourced from reference TRBV29-1 and TRBJ1-2, is SAVISQKPSRDICQRGTSLTIQCQVDSQVTMMFWYRQQPGQSLTLIATANQGSEATYESGFVIDKFPISRPNLTFSTLTVSNMSPEDSSIYLCSVRQDANYGYTFGSGTRLTVV.

This rearrangement joins TRBV4-1 to TRBJ1-2; the match to TRBD1 covers 12 bases. This CDR3 region has 15 residues. Trimming took 3 bases from V and 8 from J; bases not matched to a gene: 7. The germline V gene encodes CDR1 MGHRA and CDR2 YSYEKL. The CDR3 DNA reads as TGCGCCAGCAGCCACCGGGACAGGGGGCGCGAGGGCTACACCTTC. As protein: CASSHRDRGREGYTF.

The chain carries TRBV5-1 and TRBJ1-2, with 9 bases matching TRBD1. With V trimmed by 4 bases and J by 8 bases, 6 bases remained unmatched. The germline CDR1 and CDR2 sequences are SGHRS and YFSETQ. The CDR3 length is 13 residues. The CDR3 reads CASSPGTGWGYTF. The DNA for the CDR3 is TGCGCCAGCAGCCCGGGGACAGGGTGGGGCTACACCTTC.

V usage is TRBV7-8 and J usage is TRBJ2-7; 7 bases match TRBD1. The CDR3 totals 13 residues. Trimming cost V 5 bases and J 3 bases; bases outside gene matches: 4. CDR1 is SGHVS, CDR2 FQNEAQ, per germline. This CDR3 is CASSLTGVYEQYF. The CDR3 DNA follows: TGTGCCAGCAGCCTAACAGGGGTCTACGAGCAGTACTTC.

This chain connects TRBV7-8 to TRBJ2-2; TRBD2 aligns across 10 bases. With 5 bases clipped from V and 7 bases from J, the junction kept 7 bases outside the gene matches. The CDR3 has 15 amino acids. Germline V lookup: CDR1 SGHVS, CDR2 FQNEAQ. The chain's CDR3 is CASSRTSGNIGELFF. CDR3 sequence (DNA): TGTGCCAGCAGCAGGACTAGCGGTAATATCGGGGAGCTGTTTTTT.

This clone was observed once. The chain joins TRBV9 to TRBJ1-2, with a weak D call TRBD1 (5 bases). Deletions cut 2 bases from V and 8 bases from J, with 22 bases between. The CDR3 has 16 amino acids. The V gene's germline CDR1 is SGDLS and CDR2 YYNGEE. The DNA for the CDR3 is TGTGCCAGCAGCGTCGGGGGTGGGCCCCAAGTGGAAGGCTACACCTTC. It yields the protein CASSVGGGPQVEGYTF.

This clone was seen more than once but under ten times. The chain has TRBV25-1 and TRBJ1-1, with D possibly matching TRBD1 (6 bases). V was clipped by 8 bases and J by 4 bases, with 8 bases between them. Germline-derived CDR1 and CDR2 are MGHDK and SYGVNS. This CDR3 has 11 residues. CDR3 region: CASLQGTEAFF. The CDR3 nucleotides are TGTGCCAGCTTACAGGGCACTGAAGCTTTCTTT.

The chain combines TRBV5-1 with TRBJ1-4; D is perhaps TRBD1 (6 bases). Germline CDR1 is SGHRS and CDR2 is YFSETQ. The CDR3 consists of 15 residues. V was cut by 0 bases and J by 8 bases, with 14 bases left in between. In nucleotides, the CDR3 is TGCGCCAGCAGCTTGGAGGCAGGGGCGAGAGAAAAACTGTTTTTT. This gives the protein CASSLEAGAREKLFF.

The chain carries TRBV5-4 and TRBJ2-5; 7 nucleotides agree with TRBD2. The CDR3 is made up of 12 amino acids. Germline V gene sequence: CDR1 SGHNT, CDR2 YYREEE (reference sequence). V trimming: 3 bases; J trimming: 5 bases; junction bases outside the gene matches: 1. CDR3 region: CASSWGGETQYF. The CDR3 bases are TGTGCCAGCAGCTGGGGGGGGGAGACCCAGTACTTC. The entire variable domain, with the rest obtained from reference TRBV5-4 and TRBJ2-5, is as follows: ETGVTQSPTHLIKTRGQQVTLRCSSQSGHNTVSWYQQALGQGPQFIFQYYREEENGRGNFPPRFSGLQFPNYSSELNVNALELDDSALYLCASSWGGETQYFGPGTRLLVL.

The chain has TRBV30 and TRBJ2-7, with a possible D match to TRBD1 (5 bases). CDR1 and CDR2 (germline): GTSNPN, SVGIG (reference sequence). V gave up 2 bases and J gave up 4 bases, with 6 bases separating them. The CDR3 loop spans 11 amino acids. The DNA for the CDR3 is TGTGCCTGGAGTAGACAGTACGAGCAGTACTTC. The encoded protein is CAWSRQYEQYF.

This rearrangement joins TRBV9 to TRBJ1-1; D may be TRBD1 (6 bases). The CDR3 covers 17 residues. In germline, CDR1 is SGDLS, CDR2 YYNGEE. V shed 0 bases and J shed 8 bases, with 23 bases lying between them. CDR3 DNA: TGTGCCAGCAGCGTAGTACCCACAGGGCGTAAAAGACAAGAAGCTTTCTTT. Protein sequence: CASSVVPTGRKRQEAFF.